This T cell receptor (beta chain) was obtained from a study of PD-1 blockade in classical Hodgkin lymphoma. The CDR3 is 15 amino acids. Germline V lookup: CDR1 MNHEY, CDR2 SVGAGI. Trimming at V came to 4 bases and at J to 8 bases, leaving 9 bases not matched to a gene. Sequenced by immunoSEQ multiplex PCR; TCRdb stores in-frame clones only, minus some. The sample has over 15,000 clones; roughly 80% are singletons. Patients all relapsed after autologous stem cell transplantation, and there was variation in brentuximab vedotin exposure. The specimen was peripheral blood mononuclear cells (PBMCs), collected before the second cycle of nivolumab. This TCR was recovered from a human donor with classical Hodgkin lymphoma. J is TRBJ2-1 and V is TRBV6-5; 9 bases are shared with TRBD2. CDR3 coding DNA: TGTGCCAGCAGTTCCGGGGCGGGGGGGCGTGATGAGCAGTTCTTC. This sequence encodes CASSSGAGGRDEQFF.